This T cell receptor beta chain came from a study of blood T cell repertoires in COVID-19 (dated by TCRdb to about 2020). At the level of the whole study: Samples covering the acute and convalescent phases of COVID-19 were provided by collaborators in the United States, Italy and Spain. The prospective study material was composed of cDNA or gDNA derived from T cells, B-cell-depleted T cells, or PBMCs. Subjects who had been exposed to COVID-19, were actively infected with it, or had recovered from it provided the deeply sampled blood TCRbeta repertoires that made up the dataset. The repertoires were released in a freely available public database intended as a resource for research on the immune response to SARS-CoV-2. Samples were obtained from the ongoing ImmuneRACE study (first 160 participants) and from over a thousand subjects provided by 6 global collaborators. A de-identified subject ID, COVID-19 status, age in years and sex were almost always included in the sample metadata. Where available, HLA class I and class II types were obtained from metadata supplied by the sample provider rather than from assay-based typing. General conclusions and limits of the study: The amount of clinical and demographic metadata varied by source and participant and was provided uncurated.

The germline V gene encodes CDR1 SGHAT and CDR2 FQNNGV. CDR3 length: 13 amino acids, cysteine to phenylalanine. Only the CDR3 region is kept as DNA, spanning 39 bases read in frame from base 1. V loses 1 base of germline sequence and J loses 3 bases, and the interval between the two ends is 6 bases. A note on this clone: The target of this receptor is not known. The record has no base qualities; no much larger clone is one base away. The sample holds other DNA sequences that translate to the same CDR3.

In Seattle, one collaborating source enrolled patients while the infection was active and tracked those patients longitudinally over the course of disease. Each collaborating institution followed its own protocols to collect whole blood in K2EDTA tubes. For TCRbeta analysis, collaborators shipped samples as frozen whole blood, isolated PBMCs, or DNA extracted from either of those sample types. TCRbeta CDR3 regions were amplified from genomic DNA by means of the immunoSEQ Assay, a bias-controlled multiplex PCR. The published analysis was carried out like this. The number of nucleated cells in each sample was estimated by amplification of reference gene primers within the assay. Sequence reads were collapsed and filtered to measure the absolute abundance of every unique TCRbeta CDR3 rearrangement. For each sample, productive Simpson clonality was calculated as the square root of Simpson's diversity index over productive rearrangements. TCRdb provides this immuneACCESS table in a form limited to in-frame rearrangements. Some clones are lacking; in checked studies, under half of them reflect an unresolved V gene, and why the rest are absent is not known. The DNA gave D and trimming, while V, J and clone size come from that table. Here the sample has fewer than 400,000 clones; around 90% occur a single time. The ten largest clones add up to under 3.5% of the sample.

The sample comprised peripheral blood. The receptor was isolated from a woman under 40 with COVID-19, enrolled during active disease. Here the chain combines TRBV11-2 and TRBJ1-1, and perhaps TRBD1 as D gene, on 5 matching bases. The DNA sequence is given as TGTGCCAGCAGCTTAGGGGGGGACACTGAAGCTTTCTTT. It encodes CASSLGGDTEAFF.